A single sample is the source of the 15 T cell receptor beta chains below, sequenced in a study of human T cells and chemical hapten exposure. Time point meaning: patch test 3, about 24 weeks after DPC sensitization. Treatment reported: therapeutic diphenylcyclopropenone sensitization with weekly scalp DPC. Each CDR3 protein gets one entry after TCRdb re-called the RACE reads with MiXCR. The data hold about 82,000 distinct CDR3 sequences, with under 15% observed a single time. Sequences were derived from whole blood, sampled in connection with sensitization to the hapten diphenylcyclopropenone (DPC). These receptors were collected from a woman aged 45 to 65 with alopecia areata. Some clones in this sample may be carry-over from other donors' samples.

There are a few counts of this clonotype. V and J are TRBV6-5 and TRBJ2-7, with a tentative D call TRBD2 (5 bases). CDR1 and CDR2 (germline): MNHEY, SVGAGI. V was cut by 0 bases and J by 3 bases, with 12 bases left in between. The CDR3 is made up of 15 amino acids. CDR3 sequence: CASSYSWRADYEQYF. In DNA, the CDR3 is TGTGCCAGCAGTTACTCGTGGCGGGCGGACTACGAGCAGTACTTC.

This clonotype was observed many times. The chain is built from TRBV5-4 and TRBJ2-5, with D possibly being TRBD2 (5 bases). Germline CDR1 and CDR2: SGHNT and YYREEE (reference sequence). V was cut by 1 base and J by 1 base, with 8 bases left in between. The CDR3 contains 14 residues. CDR3 DNA: TGTGCCAGCAGCTTGAAACGGGGCCAAGAGACCCAGTACTTC. Protein: CASSLKRGQETQYF.

J is TRBJ2-1 and V is TRBV10-3; no firm D call. Germline V gene data show CDR1 as ENHRY and CDR2 as SYGVKD. This CDR3 is built from 12 residues. The germline V and J ends were trimmed by 4 bases and 10 bases, with 11 bases remaining between them. CDR3 sequence reads: CAISADHREQFF. The DNA for the CDR3 is TGTGCCATCAGTGCAGACCACCGGGAGCAGTTCTTC.

This clonotype was seen more than once but under ten times. The chain has TRBV12-3 or TRBV12-4 and TRBJ2-3; D ambiguous. The V end lost 0 bases, the J end lost 0 bases, and 4 bases lay between the germline ends. This CDR3 is built from 14 residues. The CDR3 sequence: CASSLAHSTDTQYF. CDR3 nucleotides: TGTGCCAGCAGTTTAGCGCACAGCACAGATACGCAGTATTTT.

This clonotype was counted many times. This rearrangement joins TRBV7-9 to TRBJ2-6; D unresolved. From germline, CDR1 is SEHNR and CDR2 FQNEAQ (reference sequence). V dropped 5 bases and J dropped 1 base, with 9 bases sitting between them. The length of the CDR3 is 15 residues. The chain's CDR3 is CASSPLASGANVLTF. The CDR3 region has the DNA TGTGCCAGCAGCCCCCTGGCATCTGGGGCCAACGTCCTGACTTTC.

This clonotype has ten or more counts. The chain carries TRBV6-2 or TRBV6-3 and TRBJ1-4; perhaps TRBD1 as D (5 bases). The length of the CDR3 is 14 residues. V lost 5 bases to trimming and J lost 8 bases, with 15 bases between them. CDR1 and CDR2 (germline): MNHEY, SVGEGT. CDR3 residues: CASSQGRPGEKLFF. The CDR3 DNA follows: TGTGCCAGCAGTCAGGGACGGCCAGGAGAAAAACTGTTTTTT.

This clonotype was counted ten times or more. The gene calls are TRBV29-1 and TRBJ2-5, with 10 nucleotides matching TRBD2. From germline, CDR1 is SQVTM and CDR2 ANQGSEA. There are 17 residues in the CDR3. Trimming cost V 3 bases and J 5 bases; bases outside gene matches: 15. For the CDR3, the DNA is TGCAGCGTTGAGCTAGCGGGAGAGGGGGCTACGGGCGAGACCCAGTACTTC. Translating it yields CSVELAGEGATGETQYF.

Many counts were recorded for this clonotype. This chain connects TRBV3-1 to TRBJ2-7; 11 nucleotides line up with TRBD2. Germline CDR1 and CDR2: LGHDT and YNNKEL (reference sequence). CDR3 length: 17 amino acids. V dropped 5 bases and J dropped 4; count of bases not matched to a gene: 13. CDR3: CASSATILAGDLYEQYF. Written as DNA, the CDR3 is TGTGCCAGCAGCGCCACCATACTAGCGGGAGACCTATACGAGCAGTACTTC.

The chain recombines TRBV19 with TRBJ2-6; TRBD1 aligns across 11 bases. This CDR3 comprises 19 residues. V lost 5 bases, J lost 2 bases, and 11 bases stayed unmatched. Germline V gene sequence: CDR1 LNHDA, CDR2 SQIVND (reference sequence). The CDR3 sequence is CASSAHSGTGGPGANVLTF. CDR3 sequence (DNA): TGTGCCAGTAGTGCGCATTCTGGGACAGGGGGACCTGGGGCCAACGTCCTGACTTTC.

This clonotype was picked up many times. The chain links TRBV2 to TRBJ2-1, with TRBD2 matching 10 bases. Per germline, CDR1 SNHLY and CDR2 FYNNEI. The CDR3 is 16 residues long. V was pared by 2 bases and J by 1 base, with 2 bases of the junction left unmatched. The CDR3 loop is CASSEQTSGSYNEQFF. CDR3 nucleotide sequence: TGTGCCAGCAGTGAACAGACTAGCGGGTCCTACAATGAGCAGTTCTTC.

The table lists this clonotype with a few counts. The V gene is TRBV6-2 or TRBV6-3, the J gene TRBJ2-2, with 7 bases identical to TRBD2. The CDR3 spans 14 residues. Germline V gene lookup returns CDR1 MNHEY and CDR2 SVGEGT. The V gene end was trimmed by 7 bases and the J gene end by 4 bases; junction bases not matched to a gene: 6. CDR3 in amino acids: CASKRGGPTGELFF. DNA for the CDR3: TGTGCCAGCAAGCGGGGAGGTCCCACCGGGGAGCTGTTTTTT.

V usage is TRBV14 and J usage is TRBJ2-3; D ambiguous. CDR3 length equals 16 residues. V lost 4 bases and J lost 2, with 16 bases in between. Germline V gene sequence: CDR1 SGHDN, CDR2 FVKESK. The CDR3 nucleotides are TGTGCCAGCAGCCGCACGGATAGTCCCTTCACAGATACGCAGTATTTT. This gives the protein CASSRTDSPFTDTQYF.

Many counts were recorded for this clonotype. The CDR3 DNA is TGCGCCAGCAGTTCAGACAGGGGGCTGGGTACGCAGTATTTT. Translated, it gives CASSSDRGLGTQYF. The chain is built from TRBV5-1 and TRBJ2-3; 10 bases agree with TRBD1. V was clipped by 5 bases and J by 8 bases; unmatched bases: 8. The CDR3 contains 14 residues. CDR1 is SGHRS, CDR2 YFSETQ, per germline.

The V and J genes are TRBV29-1 and TRBJ1-1, with D perhaps TRBD1 (5 bases). CDR3 length equals 13 residues. CDR1 is SQVTM, CDR2 ANQGSEA, per germline. Deletions cut 4 bases from V and 5 bases from J, with 14 bases between. The CDR3 DNA is TGCAGCGTTGCTTCTGGACACACAACTGAAGCTTTCTTT. Its translation is CSVASGHTTEAFF.

This clonotype was detected a few times. The V gene is TRBV18, the J gene TRBJ2-2; possible D gene TRBD1, 5 bases. Germline V gives CDR1 KGHSH, CDR2 LQKENI. V lost 3 bases and J 6 bases, leaving 14 bases between the germline ends. CDR3 size: 15 residues. The CDR3 reads CASSPPQGSPGELFF. CDR3 DNA: TGTGCCAGCTCACCTCCTCAGGGAAGTCCCGGGGAGCTGTTTTTT.